What follows are 24 T cell receptor beta chains derived from one specimen sequenced in a study of T cells in Graves' hyperthyroidism and ophthalmopathy. TCR beta CDR3 sequences were amplified from RNA transcripts. With the HTBI primer set, the TCR CDR3 went through a first round of RT-PCR. Each CDR3 protein gets one entry after TCRdb re-called the multiplex PCR reads with MiXCR. The sample yields hundreds of thousands of distinct CDR3 sequences, less than 25% seen once. The source material was blood. These receptors all stem from a woman aged 70-85 years with Graves' ophthalmopathy.

This clonotype was seen at least ten times. The V and J genes are TRBV11-2 and TRBJ2-7, with no clear D. The germline CDR1 and CDR2 sequences are SGHAT and FQNNGV. V gave up 1 base and J gave up 2 bases, with 6 bases separating them. The CDR3 is made up of 13 amino acids. Here the CDR3 reads CASSLGRTYEQYF. The CDR3 nucleotides read TGTGCCAGCAGCTTAGGTAGGACCTACGAGCAGTACTTC.

This sequence joins TRBV5-4 and TRBJ1-2, with 10 bases matching TRBD1. Germline V lookup: CDR1 SGHNT, CDR2 YYREEE (reference sequence). This CDR3 comprises 14 residues. V lost 4 bases and J lost 4; bases outside the gene matches: 4. CDR3 sequence: CASSQDRGSYGYTF. In DNA, the CDR3 is TGTGCCAGCAGCCAGGACAGGGGGTCCTATGGCTACACCTTC.

V gene TRBV24-1 combines with J gene TRBJ1-5; D is unclear. V was shortened by 5 bases and J by 0 bases, with 7 bases between the two germline ends. This CDR3 is 14 amino acids long. Germline V gene sequence: CDR1 KGHDR, CDR2 SFDVKD. The CDR3 DNA follows: TGTGCCACCAGTGTACGAGATAGCAATCAGCCCCAGCATTTT. It codes for CATSVRDSNQPQHF.

This clonotype was seen at least ten times. The gene calls are TRBV7-8 and TRBJ1-1; unclear D gene. V was trimmed by 1 base and J by 2 bases, leaving 11 bases between them. This CDR3 has 15 amino acids. In germline, CDR1 is SGHVS, CDR2 FQNEAQ. CDR3 nucleotides: TGTGCCAGCAGCTTAGGGGTAGGGCCAAACACTGAAGCTTTCTTT. Its protein is CASSLGVGPNTEAFF.

This clonotype was observed a few times. The V gene is TRBV19, the J gene TRBJ2-1; 10 positions agree with TRBD2. The CDR3 contains 14 residues. The V gene's germline CDR1 is LNHDA and CDR2 SQIVND (reference sequence). Losses at the gene ends were 5 bases for V and 6 bases for J; bases not matched to a gene: 4. CDR3 sequence reads: CASSWASGSNEQFF. The CDR3 bases are TGTGCCAGTAGTTGGGCTAGCGGGAGCAATGAGCAGTTCTTC.

This clonotype was picked up many times. The chain is built from TRBV12-3 or TRBV12-4 and TRBJ2-2; 13 bases match TRBD2. After removal of 5 bases from V and 7 bases from J, the junction contained 4 bases not matched to a gene. The length of the CDR3 is 15 residues. This CDR3 is CASSPRTSGSGELFF. CDR3 bases: TGTGCCAGCAGTCCGCGGACTAGCGGGAGCGGGGAGCTGTTTTTT.

This rearrangement joins TRBV7-2 to TRBJ2-7; unclear D gene. V lost 4 bases and J lost 1, with 11 bases in between. There are 14 residues in the CDR3. Germline V gene data show CDR1 as SGHTA and CDR2 as FQGNSA. This CDR3 is CASSWVDPSYEQYF. The CDR3, as DNA: TGTGCCAGCAGCTGGGTTGACCCTTCCTACGAGCAGTACTTC.

V and J are TRBV2 and TRBJ2-6, with D possibly matching TRBD1 (6 bases). The CDR3 has 12 amino acids. Germline CDR1 is SNHLY and CDR2 is FYNNEI. V was shortened by 6 bases and J by 12 bases, with 12 bases between the two germline ends. The CDR3 loop reads CASRATGRVLTF. CDR3 sequence (DNA): TGTGCCAGCAGGGCCACAGGGCGCGTCCTGACTTTC.

The sample holds a few counts of this clonotype. The rearrangement joins TRBV27 to TRBJ1-5, with D uncertain. Germline lookup yields CDR1 MNHEY and CDR2 SMNVEV (reference sequence). CDR3 length equals 14 residues. Trimming took off 2 bases at V and 3 bases at J, with 8 bases between the two ends. The CDR3 DNA is TGTGCCAGCAGTTTAGGGCGGCACAATCAGCCCCAGCATTTT. This encodes CASSLGRHNQPQHF.

The gene calls are TRBV10-3 and TRBJ1-6, with D possibly matching TRBD1 (6 bases). V shed 8 bases and J shed 13 bases, with 18 bases lying between them. Germline lookup yields CDR1 ENHRY and CDR2 SYGVKD. The CDR3 runs 13 residues. The CDR3 nucleotides read TGTGCCATCTGGTCAGGGGTCGTTTCTCCCCTCCACTTT. Its protein is CAIWSGVVSPLHF.

The rearrangement uses TRBV4-1 and TRBJ2-6; D not resolved. Trimming took off 1 base at V and 0 bases at J, with 10 bases between the two ends. This CDR3 spans 17 amino acids. Per the germline V gene, CDR1 is MGHRA and CDR2 is YSYEKL. Written as DNA, the CDR3 is TGCGCCAGCAGCCAAGGGGCCTCCTACTCTGGGGCCAACGTCCTGACTTTC. Translation gives CASSQGASYSGANVLTF.

This clonotype was seen a handful of times. This rearrangement joins TRBV28 to TRBJ2-2; D may be TRBD1 (5 bases). The CDR3 loop spans 15 amino acids. Germline assignment: CDR1 MDHEN and CDR2 SYDVKM. Trimming removed 3 bases at V and 5 bases at J, with 13 bases between. CDR3 sequence reads: CASSFIQGRTGELFF. The CDR3 DNA reads as TGTGCCAGCAGTTTTATTCAGGGAAGAACCGGGGAGCTGTTTTTT.

This clonotype came up many times. The CDR3 sequence: CASSLNGRNQPQHF. The CDR3 coding sequence is TGCGCCAGCAGCTTGAATGGCAGGAATCAGCCCCAGCATTTT. The chain has TRBV5-1 and TRBJ1-5; D ambiguous. Germline CDR1 is SGHRS and CDR2 is YFSETQ. Between the trimmed V and J ends, which lost 1 base and 4 bases, there was a span of 9 bases. CDR3 size: 14 residues.

This clonotype was detected only a few times. The chain links TRBV6-1 to TRBJ1-3; no definite D call. V was cut by 0 bases and J by 5 bases, with 8 bases left in between. Germline V gene sequence: CDR1 MNHNS, CDR2 SASEGT. The CDR3 runs to 14 residues. This chain's CDR3 is CASSEAHSRNTIYF. As DNA, the CDR3 is TGTGCCAGCAGTGAAGCGCATTCGAGAAACACCATATATTTT.

The chain uses TRBV19 and TRBJ2-1, with 10 bases lining up with TRBD2. The CDR3 contains 17 residues. The germline V gene encodes CDR1 LNHDA and CDR2 SQIVND (reference sequence). V was clipped by 9 bases and J by 4 bases; unmatched bases: 15. In nucleotides, the CDR3 is TGTGCCAGGGGGGCACCTAGCGGGAGATTCTGGTACAATGAGCAGTTCTTC. Translation: CARGAPSGRFWYNEQFF.

Ten or more counts support this clonotype. The J gene is TRBJ2-7, the V gene TRBV12-3 or TRBV12-4; 9 bases line up with TRBD2. V shed 0 bases and J 3 bases; nucleotides not matched to a gene: 9. The CDR3 extends over 17 amino acids. CDR3 protein: CASSLASASGNFYEQYF. Here the CDR3 DNA reads TGTGCCAGCAGTTTAGCGAGTGCTAGCGGGAATTTCTACGAGCAGTACTTC.

The rearrangement joins TRBV6-1 to TRBJ2-7; TRBD2 matches at 9 bases. After removal of 2 bases from V and 1 base from J, the junction contained 3 bases not matched to a gene. Germline-derived CDR1 and CDR2 are MNHNS and SASEGT. This CDR3 is built from 15 residues. The CDR3: CASSEWLAGSYEQYF. CDR3 in DNA: TGTGCCAGCAGTGAATGGCTAGCGGGGTCCTACGAGCAGTACTTC.

The chain couples TRBV3-1 to TRBJ2-4, with unresolved D. Germline assignment: CDR1 LGHDT and CDR2 YNNKEL (reference sequence). The CDR3 runs to 13 residues. V dropped 4 bases and J dropped 6 bases, with 10 bases sitting between them. The CDR3 region is CASSPYMGNIQYF. The CDR3 coding sequence is TGTGCCAGCAGCCCCTATATGGGAAACATTCAGTACTTC.

The CDR3 loop is CASSLYEGNTGELFF. The CDR3 DNA sequence: TGTGCCAGCAGTTTATACGAGGGGAACACCGGGGAGCTGTTTTTT. The chain couples TRBV28 to TRBJ2-2; maybe TRBD2 (5 bases). Germline lookup yields CDR1 MDHEN and CDR2 SYDVKM. V was trimmed by 1 base and J by 1 base, leaving 7 bases between them. This CDR3 comprises 15 residues.

The V and J genes are TRBV13 and TRBJ2-5; TRBD2 agrees at 11 bases. V was pared by 8 bases and J by 2 bases, with 7 bases of the junction left unmatched. CDR3 size: 15 residues. From germline, CDR1 is PRHDT and CDR2 FYEKMQ (reference sequence). The CDR3 loop is CASGMGLAEQETQYF. The CDR3 coding sequence is TGTGCCAGCGGCATGGGACTAGCGGAACAAGAGACCCAGTACTTC.

The J gene is TRBJ1-6, the V gene TRBV20-1; D possibly corresponds to TRBD1 (5 bases). The CDR3 contains 14 residues. Germline V gene sequence: CDR1 DFQATT, CDR2 SNEGSKA (reference sequence). V was clipped by 5 bases and J by 9 bases, with 17 bases between them. CDR3 residues: CSAAPRGGGSPLHF. DNA for the CDR3: TGCAGTGCTGCCCCAAGGGGTGGCGGTTCACCCCTCCACTTT.

This clonotype was detected a few times. This sequence joins TRBV20-1 and TRBJ1-2; no firm D call. The ends were cut back, 6 bases at V and 6 bases at J, with 11 bases in the middle. The CDR3 loop spans 11 amino acids. Looked up from germline, CDR1 is DFQATT and CDR2 is SNEGSKA (reference sequence). The chain's CDR3 is CSARAPDGYTF. The CDR3 bases are TGCAGTGCGAGGGCGCCAGATGGCTACACCTTC.

In this sample, this clonotype turned up many times. The chain is built from TRBV27 and TRBJ2-3, with no clear D. There are 14 residues in the CDR3. Trimming shortened V by 4 bases and J by 2 bases, and 10 bases separated the two germline ends. Per the germline V gene, CDR1 is MNHEY and CDR2 is SMNVEV (reference sequence). CDR3 in amino acids: CASSSTYNTDTQYF. The CDR3 bases are TGTGCCAGCAGTTCTACCTACAACACAGATACGCAGTATTTT.

In this sample, this clonotype turned up many times. The chain carries TRBV20-1 and TRBJ1-1; no firm D call. Trimming stripped 6 bases from V and 1 base from J, with 6 bases between. This CDR3 comprises 11 residues. Germline V gene lookup returns CDR1 DFQATT and CDR2 SNEGSKA (reference sequence). The CDR3 protein is CSAVENTEAFF. CDR3 DNA sequence: TGCAGTGCGGTAGAGAACACTGAAGCTTTCTTT.